The following is a T cell receptor beta chain sequence with its context. Antigen unknown. The sample is drawn from a study of cytomegalovirus exposure and HLA in healthy donors. Study in general: An early release of data contained roughly 86 million unique TCRs, which came from HLA-typed donors.

The primer mix had 60 Vbeta and 13 Jbeta primers. The method was immunoSEQ multiplex PCR; TCRdb's version includes in-frame clones alone and lacks a portion of them. The sample lists about 96,000 clones; 65% to 85% were seen once. CDR1 SGHAT and CDR2 FQNNGV come from the germline V gene. The CDR3 has 16 amino acids. V dropped 5 bases and J dropped 2; count of bases not matched to a gene: 8. Study-wide points: The authors judged a highly shared variant cluster likely a sequencing artifact.

The chain uses TRBV11-2 and TRBJ2-3; TRBD2 agrees at 9 bases. The receptor's source is a woman in her 70s in good health and CMV-seropositive. The sample consisted of PBMCs. CDR3 nucleotides: TGTGCCAGCAGCAGAGCTAGCGGGGCAAACACAGATACGCAGTATTTT. Its protein product is CASSRASGANTDTQYF.